These T cell receptor beta chains were read from a single sample in a study of shared clonotypes between healthy human individuals. Assay: immunoSEQ multiplex PCR; the TCRdb copy retains only in-frame clones and omits some. The table records roughly 2.1 million clones, about 93% of them present only once. The sample taken for sequencing was naive CD8+ T cells from PBMCs. Receptors were obtained from a man younger than 35 in good health. Some clones in this sample may be carry-over from other donors' samples. Each CDR3 is given with its conserved first and last residue. D genes are given only for firm matches. For some rows the clone size is stated as once, few or many, or as a class when expanded; others skip it.

size	D	V	J	DNA	CDR3
.	.	TRBV7-9	TRBJ2-1	TGTGCCAGCAGCCCCTGGGGGCAGCCTGAGCAGTTCTTC	CASSPWGQPEQFF
.	.	TRBV5-6	TRBJ2-2	TGTGCCAGCAGAACTGACACCGGGGAGCTGTTTTTT	CASRTDTGELFF
.	.	TRBV9	TRBJ1-2	TGTGCCAGCAGCGTAGAGGGCGGCCCCGGCTACACCTTC	CASSVEGGPGYTF
.	TRBD1	TRBV19	TRBJ1-5	TGTGCCAGTGGCAGGGGGAATAGCAATCAGCCCCAGCATTTT	CASGRGNSNQPQHF
.	.	TRBV28	TRBJ1-3	TGTGCCAGCACCCAAGGCTCTGGAAACACCATATATTTT	CASTQGSGNTIYF
.	.	TRBV14	TRBJ1-1	TGTGCCAGCACCGTAAGCGGGCAGGGGACAACGTCTGAAGCTTTCTTT	CASTVSGQGTTSEAFF
.	.	TRBV28	TRBJ2-3	TGTGCCAGCAGTTCCCTCGGCGGGACCACAGATACGCAGTATTTT	CASSSLGGTTDTQYF
.	.	TRBV27	TRBJ1-1	TGTGCCACCGGGGTGGGGGGGACTGAAGCTTTCTTT	CATGVGGTEAFF
.	.	TRBV29-1	TRBJ2-7	TGCAGCGCCAAAGACAGGGAGGCCTACGAGCAGTACTTC	CSAKDREAYEQYF
.	.	TRBV5-6	TRBJ1-1	TGTGCCAGCAGCCCGAGACCGAACACTGAAGCTTTCTTT	CASSPRPNTEAFF
.	.	TRBV9	TRBJ2-2	TGTGCCAGCAGCGCCCGCGCCACCGGGGAGCTGTTTTTT	CASSARATGELFF
.	TRBD2	TRBV6-5	TRBJ2-7	TGTGCCAGCGCTGGCGCGGGAGGGGATGAGCAGTACTTC	CASAGAGGDEQYF
.	TRBD1	TRBV11-2	TRBJ2-1	TGTGCCAGCAGCTTAGATCTATTGTTAGGGGGCGGAGAGCAGTTCTTC	CASSLDLLLGGGEQFF
.	.	TRBV27	TRBJ2-3	TGTGCCAGCAGCCCGAGACAGAGCACAGATACGCAGTATTTT	CASSPRQSTDTQYF
few	.	TRBV19	TRBJ1-1	TGTGCCAGTAGTATGGGCCCCGGGAACACTGAAGCTTTCTTT	CASSMGPGNTEAFF
.	TRBD2	TRBV6-1	TRBJ2-1	TGTGCCAGCAAGGGACTAGCTCCCTCGCAGTTCTTC	CASKGLAPSQFF
.	TRBD1	TRBV5-1	TRBJ2-2	TGCGCCAGCAGCTTTGGACAGGGGAGCACCGGGGAGCTGTTTTTT	CASSFGQGSTGELFF
.	TRBD1	TRBV4-1	TRBJ2-7	TGCGCCAGCAGCCGAGGACAGGGGTGGGAATACGAGCAGTACTTC	CASSRGQGWEYEQYF
.	.	TRBV27	TRBJ2-7	TGTGCCAGCAGAGACACCAACTCCTACGAGCAGTACTTC	CASRDTNSYEQYF
.	.	TRBV10-3	TRBJ1-1	TGTGCCATCAGTGAGTTAGAACTGCTGAACACTGAAGCTTTCTTT	CAISELELLNTEAFF
.	TRBD2	TRBV4-1	TRBJ2-5	TGCGCCAGCAGCCAAGCCCCACCCGCGCGGATAACTAGCGATCAAGAGACCCAGTACTTC	CASSQAPPARITSDQETQYF
.	.	TRBV27	TRBJ2-7	TGTGCCAGCAGCAGTTTATCGGGGTTACCCTCTCTCGAGCAGTACTTC	CASSSLSGLPSLEQYF
.	TRBD1	TRBV7-6	TRBJ2-7	TGTGCCAGCAGCTTAGCCGGACAGGGAGGCGAGCAGTACTTC	CASSLAGQGGEQYF
.	TRBD1	TRBV28	TRBJ1-2	TGTGCCAGCAGCCGGATAATTTCAGGGACAGAAGATCAGGGCTACACCTTC	CASSRIISGTEDQGYTF
.	.	TRBV27	TRBJ1-3	TGTGCCAGCAGTTTAGAGTACGACTCTGGAAACACCATATATTTT	CASSLEYDSGNTIYF
.	TRBD1	TRBV6-1	TRBJ2-6	TGTGCCAGCAGTGACCGGGACAGGGGGGCTGGGGCCAACGTCCTGACTTTC	CASSDRDRGAGANVLTF
.	TRBD2	TRBV19	TRBJ2-2	TGTGCCAGTAGTATACAGGGGCTAGCGGGACTCACCGGGGAGCTGTTTTTT	CASSIQGLAGLTGELFF
.	TRBD2	TRBV25-1	TRBJ2-5	TGTGCCAGCAGTGAATGGGGTAGCGGGAGGGCTTGGGAGACCCAGTACTTC	CASSEWGSGRAWETQYF